What follows is one TCR beta chain and its context. This sample was taken from a study of blood T cells in healthy people across ages. The second PCR ran about 6 to 12 cycles with a sample-barcoded 5' primer and J-beta primers. MiXCR, run by TCRdb on the 5' RACE reads, gives a single entry per CDR3 protein. The data contain 660,000 or so distinct CDR3 sequences, under 65% of them singletons. The receptor was isolated from a man aged 55 to 70 in good health. Sequenced input: blood.

This CDR3 is CAISESGRSYNEQFF. The CDR3 DNA reads TGTGCCATCAGTGAATCGGGGAGGTCCTACAATGAGCAGTTCTTC. The chain couples TRBV10-3 to TRBJ2-1; perhaps TRBD2 as D (6 bases). The V gene lost 3 bases and the J gene lost 1 base, with 10 bases spanning the gap. Germline CDR1 ENHRY, CDR2 SYGVKD. CDR3 length equals 15 residues.